One and the same sample provided the 2 T cell receptor beta chains below, sequenced in a study of response to subunit inactivated influenza vaccine. TCRdb redid the calling of the RT-PCR reads with MiXCR, one entry per CDR3 protein. This sample has hundreds of thousands of distinct CDR3 sequences, with around 13% found just once. Sample: PBMCs from blood, taken roughly 47 days after vaccination. The receptors here all came from a man between 50 and 59 years old who received an inactivated influenza vaccine.

In this sample, this clonotype turned up many times. The chain joins TRBV20-1 to TRBJ1-6; no firm D call. The V gene lost 1 base and the J gene lost 12 bases, with 10 bases spanning the gap. CDR3 length: 12 residues. In germline, CDR1 is DFQATT, CDR2 SNEGSKA (reference sequence). CDR3 sequence (DNA): TGCAGTGCTAGAGGGGGAGCGGGACCCCTCCACTTT. It yields the protein CSARGGAGPLHF.

This clonotype has more than one count but fewer than ten. The rearrangement joins TRBV2 to TRBJ2-2; D is unresolved. V was cut by 5 bases and J by 0 bases, with 13 bases left in between. The CDR3 loop spans 16 amino acids. CDR1 SNHLY and CDR2 FYNNEI come from the germline V gene. As DNA, the CDR3 is TGTGCCAGCAGTAAAGACACAAACGCGAACACCGGGGAGCTGTTTTTT. This encodes CASSKDTNANTGELFF.